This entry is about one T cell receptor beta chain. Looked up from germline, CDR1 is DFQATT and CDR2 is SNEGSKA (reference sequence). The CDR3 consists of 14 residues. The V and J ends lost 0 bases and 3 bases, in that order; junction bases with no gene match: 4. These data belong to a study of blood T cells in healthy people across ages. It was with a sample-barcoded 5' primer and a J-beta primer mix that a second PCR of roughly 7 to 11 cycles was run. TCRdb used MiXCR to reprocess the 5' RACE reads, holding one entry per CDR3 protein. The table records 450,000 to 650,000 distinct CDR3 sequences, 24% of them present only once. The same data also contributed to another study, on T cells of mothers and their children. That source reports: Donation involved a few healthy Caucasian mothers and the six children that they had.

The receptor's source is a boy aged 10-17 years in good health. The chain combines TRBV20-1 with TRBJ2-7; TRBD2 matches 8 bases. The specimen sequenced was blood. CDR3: CSARESGRDYEQYF. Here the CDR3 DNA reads TGCAGTGCTAGAGAGAGCGGGAGAGACTACGAGCAGTACTTC.